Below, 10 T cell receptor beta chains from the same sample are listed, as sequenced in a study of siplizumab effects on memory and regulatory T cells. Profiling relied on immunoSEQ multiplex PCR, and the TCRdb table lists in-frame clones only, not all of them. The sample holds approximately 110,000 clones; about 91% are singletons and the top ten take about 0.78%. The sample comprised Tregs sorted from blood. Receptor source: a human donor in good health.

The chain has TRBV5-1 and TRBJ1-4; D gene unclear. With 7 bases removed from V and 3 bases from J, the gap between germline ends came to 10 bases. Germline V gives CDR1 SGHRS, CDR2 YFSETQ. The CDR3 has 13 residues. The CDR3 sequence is CASAAEPNEKLFF. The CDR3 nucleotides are TGCGCCAGCGCGGCGGAGCCTAATGAAAAACTGTTTTTT.

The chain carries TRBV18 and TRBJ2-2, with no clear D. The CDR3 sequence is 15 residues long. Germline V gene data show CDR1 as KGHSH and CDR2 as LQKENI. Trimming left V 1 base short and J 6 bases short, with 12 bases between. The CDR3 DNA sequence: TGTGCCAGCTCACCACGAGATTCGGTTTCCGGGGAGCTGTTTTTT. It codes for CASSPRDSVSGELFF.

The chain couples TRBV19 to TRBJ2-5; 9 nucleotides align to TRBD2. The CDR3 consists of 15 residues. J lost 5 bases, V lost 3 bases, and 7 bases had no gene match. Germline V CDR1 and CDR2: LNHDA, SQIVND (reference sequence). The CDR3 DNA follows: TGTGCCAGTAGTATTGCGGGAGGGAGCGGGGAGACCCAGTACTTC. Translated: CASSIAGGSGETQYF.

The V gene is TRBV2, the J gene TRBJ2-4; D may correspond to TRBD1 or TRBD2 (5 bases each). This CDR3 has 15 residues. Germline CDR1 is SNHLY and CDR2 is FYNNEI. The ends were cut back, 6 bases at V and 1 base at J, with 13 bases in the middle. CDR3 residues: CASSLLWGAKNIQYF. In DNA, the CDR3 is TGTGCCAGCAGCTTGCTATGGGGGGCCAAAAACATTCAGTACTTC. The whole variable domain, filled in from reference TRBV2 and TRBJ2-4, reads EPEVTQTPSHQVTQMGQEVILRCVPISNHLYFYWYRQILGQKVEFLVSFYNNEISEKSEIFDDQFSVERPDGSNFTLKIRSTKLEDSAMYFCASSLLWGAKNIQYFGAGTRLSVL.

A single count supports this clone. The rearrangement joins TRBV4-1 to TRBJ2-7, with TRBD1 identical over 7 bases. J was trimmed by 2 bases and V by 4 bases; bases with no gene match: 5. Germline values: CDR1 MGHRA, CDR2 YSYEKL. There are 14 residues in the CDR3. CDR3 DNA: TGCGCCAGCAGCCTCCGGGACAGAGCCTACGAGCAGTACTTC. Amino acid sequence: CASSLRDRAYEQYF.

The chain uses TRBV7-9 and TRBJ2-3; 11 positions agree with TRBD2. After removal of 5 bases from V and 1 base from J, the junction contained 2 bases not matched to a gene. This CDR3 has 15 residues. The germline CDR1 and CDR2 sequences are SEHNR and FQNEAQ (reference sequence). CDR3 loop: CASSLLAGGTDTQYF. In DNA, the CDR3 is TGTGCCAGCAGCCTACTAGCGGGGGGCACAGATACGCAGTATTTT. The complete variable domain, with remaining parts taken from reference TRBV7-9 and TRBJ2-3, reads DTGVSQNPRHKITKRGQNVTFRCDPISEHNRLYWYRQTLGQGPEFLTYFQNEAQLEKSRLLSDRFSAERPKGSFSTLEIQRTEQGDSAMYLCASSLLAGGTDTQYFGPGTRLTVL.

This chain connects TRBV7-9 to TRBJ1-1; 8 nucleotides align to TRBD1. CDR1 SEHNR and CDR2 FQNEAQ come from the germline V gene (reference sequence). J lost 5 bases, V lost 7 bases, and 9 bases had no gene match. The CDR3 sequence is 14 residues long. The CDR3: CASNPRGLNTEAFF. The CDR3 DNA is TGTGCCAGCAACCCCAGGGGGCTAAATACTGAAGCTTTCTTT.

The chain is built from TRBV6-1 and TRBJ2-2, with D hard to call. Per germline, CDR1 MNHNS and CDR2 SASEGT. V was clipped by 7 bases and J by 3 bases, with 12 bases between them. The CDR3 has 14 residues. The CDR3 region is CASTLGWDTGELFF. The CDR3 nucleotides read TGTGCCAGCACCCTTGGGTGGGACACCGGGGAGCTGTTTTTT.

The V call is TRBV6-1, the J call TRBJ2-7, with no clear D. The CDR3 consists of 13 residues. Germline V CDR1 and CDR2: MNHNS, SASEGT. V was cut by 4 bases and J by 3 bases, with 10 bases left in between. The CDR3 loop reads CASSARVDYEQYF. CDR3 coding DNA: TGTGCCAGCAGTGCTAGGGTAGACTACGAGCAGTACTTC.

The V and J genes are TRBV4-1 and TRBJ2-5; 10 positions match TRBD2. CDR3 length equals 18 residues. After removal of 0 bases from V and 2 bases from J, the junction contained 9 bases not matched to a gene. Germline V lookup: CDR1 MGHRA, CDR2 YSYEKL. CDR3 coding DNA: TGCGCCAGCAGCCAAGATCGCCGGCGAGCGGGGGGGCAAGAGACCCAGTACTTC. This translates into CASSQDRRRAGGQETQYF.